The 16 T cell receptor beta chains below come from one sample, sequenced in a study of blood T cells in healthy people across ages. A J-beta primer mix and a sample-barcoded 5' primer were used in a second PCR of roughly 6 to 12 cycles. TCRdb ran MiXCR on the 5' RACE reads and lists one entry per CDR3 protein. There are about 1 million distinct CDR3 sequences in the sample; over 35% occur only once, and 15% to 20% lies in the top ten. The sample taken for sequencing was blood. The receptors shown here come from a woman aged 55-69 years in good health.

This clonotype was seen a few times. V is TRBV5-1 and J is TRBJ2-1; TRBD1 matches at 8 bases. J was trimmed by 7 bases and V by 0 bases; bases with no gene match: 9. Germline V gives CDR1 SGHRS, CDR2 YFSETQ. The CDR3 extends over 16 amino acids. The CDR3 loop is CASSLDAGGAGNEQFF. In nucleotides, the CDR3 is TGCGCCAGCAGCTTGGACGCAGGGGGCGCTGGGAATGAGCAGTTCTTC.

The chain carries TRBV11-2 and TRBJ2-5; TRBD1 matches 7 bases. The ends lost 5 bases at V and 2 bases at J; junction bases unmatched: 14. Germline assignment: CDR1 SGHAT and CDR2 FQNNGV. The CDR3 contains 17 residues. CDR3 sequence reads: CASSPFGTAFTQETQYF. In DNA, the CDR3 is TGTGCCAGCAGCCCCTTCGGGACAGCCTTCACTCAAGAGACCCAGTACTTC.

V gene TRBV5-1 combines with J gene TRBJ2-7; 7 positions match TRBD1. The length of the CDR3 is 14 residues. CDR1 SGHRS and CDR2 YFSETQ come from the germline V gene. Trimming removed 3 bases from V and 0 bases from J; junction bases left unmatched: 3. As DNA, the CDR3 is TGCGCCAGCAGCTGGCGACAGGGCTCCTACGAGCAGTACTTC. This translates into CASSWRQGSYEQYF.

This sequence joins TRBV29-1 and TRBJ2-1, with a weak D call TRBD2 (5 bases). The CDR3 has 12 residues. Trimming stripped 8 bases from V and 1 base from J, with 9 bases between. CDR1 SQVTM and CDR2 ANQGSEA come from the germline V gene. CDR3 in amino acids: CSSGMSYNEQFF. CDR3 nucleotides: TGCAGCTCGGGGATGTCCTACAATGAGCAGTTCTTC.

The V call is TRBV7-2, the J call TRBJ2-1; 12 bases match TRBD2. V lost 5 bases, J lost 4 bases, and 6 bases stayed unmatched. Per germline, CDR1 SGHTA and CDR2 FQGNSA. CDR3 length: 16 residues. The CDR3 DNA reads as TGTGCCAGCAGCCCGGGGGGGACTAGCGGGTACAATGAGCAGTTCTTC. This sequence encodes CASSPGGTSGYNEQFF.

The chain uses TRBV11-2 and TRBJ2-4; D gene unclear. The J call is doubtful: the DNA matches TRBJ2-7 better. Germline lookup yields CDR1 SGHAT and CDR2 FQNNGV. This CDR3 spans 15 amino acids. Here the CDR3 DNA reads TGTGCCAGCAGCCTCATTCCGACCGGAGCCGGCGAGCAGTACTTC. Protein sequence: CASSLIPTGAGEQYF.

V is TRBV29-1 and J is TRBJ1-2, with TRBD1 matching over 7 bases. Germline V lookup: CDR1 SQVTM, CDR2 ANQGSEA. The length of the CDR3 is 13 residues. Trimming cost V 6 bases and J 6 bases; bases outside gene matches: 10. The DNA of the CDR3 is TGCAGCGTGTACTCCGACAGGGTGGATGGCTACACCTTC. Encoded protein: CSVYSDRVDGYTF.

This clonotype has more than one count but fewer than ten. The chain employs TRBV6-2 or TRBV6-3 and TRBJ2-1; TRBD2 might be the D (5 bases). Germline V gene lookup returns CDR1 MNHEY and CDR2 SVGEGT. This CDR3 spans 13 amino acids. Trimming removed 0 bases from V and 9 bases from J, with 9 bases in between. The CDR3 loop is CASSYSLGGEQFF. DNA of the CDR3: TGTGCCAGCAGTTACTCCCTAGGAGGTGAGCAGTTCTTC.

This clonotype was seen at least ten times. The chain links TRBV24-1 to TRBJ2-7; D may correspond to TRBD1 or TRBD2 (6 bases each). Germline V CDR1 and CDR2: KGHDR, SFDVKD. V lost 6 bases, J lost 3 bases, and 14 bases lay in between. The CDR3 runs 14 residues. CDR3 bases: TGTGCCACCAGTAGTGCGGGACATATCTACGAGCAGTACTTC. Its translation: CATSSAGHIYEQYF.

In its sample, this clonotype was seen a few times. This CDR3 is CASSFSAGGVEQFF. As DNA, the CDR3 is TGTGCCAGCAGCTTCAGCGCGGGAGGGGTTGAGCAGTTCTTC. This chain joins TRBV7-2 and TRBJ2-1, with TRBD2 identical over 9 bases. The CDR3 spans 14 residues. Looked up from germline, CDR1 is SGHTA and CDR2 is FQGNSA. J gave up 9 bases and V 3 bases, and 6 bases lay outside the gene matches.

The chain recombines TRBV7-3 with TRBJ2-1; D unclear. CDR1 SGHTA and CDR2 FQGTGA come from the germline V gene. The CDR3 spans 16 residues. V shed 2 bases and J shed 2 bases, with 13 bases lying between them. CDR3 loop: CASSLGPGEAYNEQFF. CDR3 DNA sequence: TGTGCCAGCAGCTTAGGGCCTGGGGAAGCCTACAATGAGCAGTTCTTC.

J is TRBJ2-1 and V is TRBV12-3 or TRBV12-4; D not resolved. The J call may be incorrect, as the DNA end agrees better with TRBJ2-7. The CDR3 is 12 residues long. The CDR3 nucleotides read TGTGCCAGCAGTTTCTTGTACAATGAGCAGTACTTC. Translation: CASSFLYNEQYF.

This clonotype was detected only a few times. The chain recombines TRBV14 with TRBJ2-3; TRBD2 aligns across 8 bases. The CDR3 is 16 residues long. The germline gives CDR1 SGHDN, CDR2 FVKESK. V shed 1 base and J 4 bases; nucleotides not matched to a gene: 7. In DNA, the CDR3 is TGTGCCAGCAGCCAAGGTAGCGGGATGGACGCAGATACGCAGTATTTT. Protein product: CASSQGSGMDADTQYF.

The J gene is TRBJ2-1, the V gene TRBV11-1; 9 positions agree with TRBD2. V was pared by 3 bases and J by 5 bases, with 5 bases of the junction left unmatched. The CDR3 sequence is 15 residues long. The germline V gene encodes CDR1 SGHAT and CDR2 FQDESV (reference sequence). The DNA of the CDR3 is TGTGCCAGCAGCTTCACTAGCGGGCTCGACAATGAGCAGTTCTTC. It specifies CASSFTSGLDNEQFF.

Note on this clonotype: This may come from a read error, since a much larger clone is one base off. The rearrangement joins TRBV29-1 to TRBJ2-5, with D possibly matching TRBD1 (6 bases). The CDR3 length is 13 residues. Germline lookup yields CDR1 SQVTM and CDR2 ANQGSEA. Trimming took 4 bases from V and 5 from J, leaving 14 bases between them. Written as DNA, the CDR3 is TGCAGCGTTGGGCCCATCCAGGGGGAGACCCAGTACTTC. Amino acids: CSVGPIQGETQYF.

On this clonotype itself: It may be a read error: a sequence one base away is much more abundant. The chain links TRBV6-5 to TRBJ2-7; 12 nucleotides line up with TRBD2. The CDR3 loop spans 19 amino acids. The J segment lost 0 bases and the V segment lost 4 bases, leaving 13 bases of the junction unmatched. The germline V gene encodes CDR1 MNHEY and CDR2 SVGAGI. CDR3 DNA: TGTGCCAGCAGTTGCAGCCGGGCTAGCGGGAGGGCCCTCTCCTACGAGCAGTACTTC. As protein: CASSCSRASGRALSYEQYF.